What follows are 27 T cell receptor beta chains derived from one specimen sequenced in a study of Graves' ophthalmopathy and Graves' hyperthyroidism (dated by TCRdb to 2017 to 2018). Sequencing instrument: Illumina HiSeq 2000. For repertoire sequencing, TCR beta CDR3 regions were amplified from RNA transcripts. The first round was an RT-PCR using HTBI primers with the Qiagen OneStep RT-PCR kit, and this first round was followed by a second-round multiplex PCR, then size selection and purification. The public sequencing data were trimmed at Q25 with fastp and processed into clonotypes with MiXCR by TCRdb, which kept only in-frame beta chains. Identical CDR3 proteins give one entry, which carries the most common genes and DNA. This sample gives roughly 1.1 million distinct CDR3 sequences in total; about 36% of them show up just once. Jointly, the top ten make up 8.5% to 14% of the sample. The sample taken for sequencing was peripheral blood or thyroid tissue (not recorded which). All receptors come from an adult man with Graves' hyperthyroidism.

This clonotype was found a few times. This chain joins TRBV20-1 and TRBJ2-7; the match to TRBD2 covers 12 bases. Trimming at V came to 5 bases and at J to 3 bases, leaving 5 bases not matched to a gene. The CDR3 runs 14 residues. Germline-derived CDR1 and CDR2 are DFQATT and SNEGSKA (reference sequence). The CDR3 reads CSAFKTSGGYEQYF. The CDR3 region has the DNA TGCAGTGCTTTCAAGACTAGCGGGGGCTACGAGCAGTACTTC.

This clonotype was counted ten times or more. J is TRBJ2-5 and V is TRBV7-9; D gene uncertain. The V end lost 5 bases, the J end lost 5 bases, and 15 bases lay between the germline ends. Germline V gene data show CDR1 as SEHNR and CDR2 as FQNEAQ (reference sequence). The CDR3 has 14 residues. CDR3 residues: CASSTELRSETQYF. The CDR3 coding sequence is TGTGCCAGCAGCACGGAGCTCCGGTCGGAGACCCAGTACTTC. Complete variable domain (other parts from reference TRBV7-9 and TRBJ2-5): DTGVSQNPRHKITKRGQNVTFRCDPISEHNRLYWYRQTLGQGPEFLTYFQNEAQLEKSRLLSDRFSAERPKGSFSTLEIQRTEQGDSAMYLCASSTELRSETQYFGPGTRLLVL.

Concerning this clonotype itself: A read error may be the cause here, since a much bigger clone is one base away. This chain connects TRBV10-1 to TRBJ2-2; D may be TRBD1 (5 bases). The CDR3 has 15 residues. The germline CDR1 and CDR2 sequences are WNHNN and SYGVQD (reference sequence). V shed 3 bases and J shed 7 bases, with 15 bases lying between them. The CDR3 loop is CASSDLGLDIGELFF. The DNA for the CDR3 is TGCGCCAGCAGTGATCTGGGGCTGGACATCGGGGAGCTGTTTTTT.

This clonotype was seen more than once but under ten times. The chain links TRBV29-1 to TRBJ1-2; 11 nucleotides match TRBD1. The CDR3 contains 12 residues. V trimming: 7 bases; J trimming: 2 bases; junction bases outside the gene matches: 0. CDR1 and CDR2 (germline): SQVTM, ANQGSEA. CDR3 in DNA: TGCAGCGGGACAGGGGGCAACTATGGCTACACCTTC. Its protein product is CSGTGGNYGYTF.

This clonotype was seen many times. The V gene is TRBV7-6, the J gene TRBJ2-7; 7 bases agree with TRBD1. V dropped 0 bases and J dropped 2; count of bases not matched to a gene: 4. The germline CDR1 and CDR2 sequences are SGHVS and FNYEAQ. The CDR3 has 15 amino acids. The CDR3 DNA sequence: TGTGCCAGCAGCTTAGCTCCGGGACAGACCTACGAGCAGTACTTC. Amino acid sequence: CASSLAPGQTYEQYF.

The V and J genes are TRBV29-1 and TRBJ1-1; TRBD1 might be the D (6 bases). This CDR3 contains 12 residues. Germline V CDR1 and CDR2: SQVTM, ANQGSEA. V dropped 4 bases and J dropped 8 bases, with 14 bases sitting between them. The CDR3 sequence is CSVASGVGEAFF. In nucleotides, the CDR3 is TGCAGCGTTGCCTCAGGGGTAGGCGAAGCTTTCTTT.

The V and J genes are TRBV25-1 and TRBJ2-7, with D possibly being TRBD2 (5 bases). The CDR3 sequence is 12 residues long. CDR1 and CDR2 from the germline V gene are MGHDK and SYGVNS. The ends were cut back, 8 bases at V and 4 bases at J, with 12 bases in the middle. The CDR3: CASQGGPYEQYF. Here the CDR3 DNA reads TGTGCCAGCCAAGGCGGGCCGTACGAGCAGTACTTC.

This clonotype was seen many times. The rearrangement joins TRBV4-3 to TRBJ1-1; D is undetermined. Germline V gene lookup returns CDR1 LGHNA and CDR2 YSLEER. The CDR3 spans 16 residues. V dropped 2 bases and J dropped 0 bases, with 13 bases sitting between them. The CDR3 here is CASSQRPRTVNTEAFF. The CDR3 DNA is TGCGCCAGCAGCCAACGACCGCGGACGGTGAACACTGAAGCTTTCTTT.

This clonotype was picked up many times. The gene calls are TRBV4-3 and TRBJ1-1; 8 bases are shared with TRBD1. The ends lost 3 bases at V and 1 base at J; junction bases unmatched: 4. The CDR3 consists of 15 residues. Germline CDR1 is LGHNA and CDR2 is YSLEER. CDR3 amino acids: CASSQGDRRNTEAFF. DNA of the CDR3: TGCGCCAGCAGCCAGGGGGACAGGAGGAACACTGAAGCTTTCTTT.

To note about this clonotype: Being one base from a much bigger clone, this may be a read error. The chain's CDR3 is CASSLGAMDNQPQHF. The CDR3 DNA sequence: TGTGCCAGCAGTTTAGGGGCGATGGACAATCAGCCCCAGCATTTT. The chain links TRBV12-3 or TRBV12-4 to TRBJ1-5, with D hard to call. V was trimmed by 1 base and J by 3 bases, leaving 10 bases between them. The CDR3 extends over 15 amino acids.

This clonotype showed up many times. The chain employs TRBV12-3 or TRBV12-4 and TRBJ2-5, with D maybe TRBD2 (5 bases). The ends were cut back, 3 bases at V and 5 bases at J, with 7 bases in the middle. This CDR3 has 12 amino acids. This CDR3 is CASSFERETQYF. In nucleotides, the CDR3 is TGTGCCAGCAGTTTCGAGCGGGAGACCCAGTACTTC.

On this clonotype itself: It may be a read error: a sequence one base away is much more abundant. The CDR3: CASSAAGVNTGELFF. The CDR3 DNA sequence: TGTGCCAGCAGCGCAGCGGGTGTGAACACCGGGGAGCTGTTTTTT. The chain has TRBV7-2 and TRBJ2-2; tentatively, D is TRBD2 (6 bases). The germline V gene has CDR1 SGHTA and CDR2 FQGNSA. V dropped 5 bases and J dropped 1 base, with 11 bases sitting between them. The CDR3 has 15 amino acids.

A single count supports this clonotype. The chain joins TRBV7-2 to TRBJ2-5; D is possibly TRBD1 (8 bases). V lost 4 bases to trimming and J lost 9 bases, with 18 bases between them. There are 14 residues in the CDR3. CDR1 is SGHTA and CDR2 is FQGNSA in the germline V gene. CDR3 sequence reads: CASSYTGGGEAQYF. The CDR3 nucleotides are TGTGCCAGCAGCTATACAGGGGGGGGGGAGGCCCAGTACTTC.

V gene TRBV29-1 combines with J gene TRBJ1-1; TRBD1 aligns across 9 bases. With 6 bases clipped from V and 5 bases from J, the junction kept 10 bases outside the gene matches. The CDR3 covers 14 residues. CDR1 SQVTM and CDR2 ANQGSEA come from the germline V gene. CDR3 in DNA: TGCAGCGTAGCGACAGGGGGAAGCATTACTGAAGCTTTCTTT. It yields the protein CSVATGGSITEAFF.

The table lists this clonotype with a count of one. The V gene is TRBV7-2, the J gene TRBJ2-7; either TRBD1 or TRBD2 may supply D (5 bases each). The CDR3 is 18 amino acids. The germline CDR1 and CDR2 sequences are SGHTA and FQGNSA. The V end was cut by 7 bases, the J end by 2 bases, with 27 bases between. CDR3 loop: CASTTRAGSSGRTYEQYF. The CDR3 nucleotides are TGTGCCAGCACCACGAGGGCAGGGTCGAGCGGAAGAACCTACGAGCAGTACTTC.

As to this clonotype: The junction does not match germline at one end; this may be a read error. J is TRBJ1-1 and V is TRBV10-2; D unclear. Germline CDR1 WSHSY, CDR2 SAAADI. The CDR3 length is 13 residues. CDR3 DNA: TGCGCCGCGGTGGGGAGGGCGAACACTGAAGCTTCCTTT. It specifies CAAVGRANTEASF.

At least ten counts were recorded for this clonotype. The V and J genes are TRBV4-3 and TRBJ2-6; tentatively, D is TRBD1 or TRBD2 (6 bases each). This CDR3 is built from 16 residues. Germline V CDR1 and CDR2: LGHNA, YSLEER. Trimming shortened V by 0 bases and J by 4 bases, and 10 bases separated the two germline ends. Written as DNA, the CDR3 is TGCGCCAGCAGCCAAGATTGGGGGGCGGGGGCCAACGTCCTGACTTTC. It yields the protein CASSQDWGAGANVLTF.

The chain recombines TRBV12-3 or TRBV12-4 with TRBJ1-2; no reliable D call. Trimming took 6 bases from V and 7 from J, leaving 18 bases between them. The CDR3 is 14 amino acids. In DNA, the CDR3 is TGTGCCAGCAGGCCCCCGGGGTCGCTTGGTGGCTACACCTTC. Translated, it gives CASRPPGSLGGYTF.

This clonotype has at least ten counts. The CDR3 region is CASNGQGSGYTF. The DNA of the CDR3 is TGTGCCAGCAACGGACAGGGAAGCGGCTACACCTTC. The chain combines TRBV7-9 with TRBJ1-2; the match to TRBD1 covers 8 bases. CDR3 length equals 12 residues. J gave up 8 bases and V 7 bases, and 6 bases lay outside the gene matches. Per germline, CDR1 SEHNR and CDR2 FQNEAQ (reference sequence).

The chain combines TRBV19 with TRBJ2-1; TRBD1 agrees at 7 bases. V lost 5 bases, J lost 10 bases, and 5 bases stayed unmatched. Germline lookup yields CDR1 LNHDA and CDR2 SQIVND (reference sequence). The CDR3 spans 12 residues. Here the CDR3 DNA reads TGTGCCAGTAGTCGCCGGACAGGAGAGCAGTTCTTC. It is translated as CASSRRTGEQFF.

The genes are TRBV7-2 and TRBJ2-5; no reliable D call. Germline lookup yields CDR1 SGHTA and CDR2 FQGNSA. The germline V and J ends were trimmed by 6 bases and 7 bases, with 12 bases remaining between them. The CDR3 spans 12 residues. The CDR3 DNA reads TGTGCCAGCAGGGCGATTAAGAGGACCCAGTACTTC. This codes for CASRAIKRTQYF. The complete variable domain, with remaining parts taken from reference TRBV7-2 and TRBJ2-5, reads GAGVSQSPSNKVTEKGKDVELRCDPISGHTALYWYRQSLGQGLEFLIYFQGNSAPDKSGLPSDRFSAERTGGSVSTLTIQRTQQEDSAVYLCASRAIKRTQYFGPGTRLLVL.

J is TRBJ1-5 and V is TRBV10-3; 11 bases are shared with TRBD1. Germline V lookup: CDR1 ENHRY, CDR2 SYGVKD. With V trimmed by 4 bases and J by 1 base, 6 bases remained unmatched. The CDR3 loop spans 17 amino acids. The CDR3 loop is CAISVRDRGKSNQPQHF. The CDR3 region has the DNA TGTGCCATCAGTGTCCGGGACAGGGGGAAGAGCAATCAGCCCCAGCATTTT.

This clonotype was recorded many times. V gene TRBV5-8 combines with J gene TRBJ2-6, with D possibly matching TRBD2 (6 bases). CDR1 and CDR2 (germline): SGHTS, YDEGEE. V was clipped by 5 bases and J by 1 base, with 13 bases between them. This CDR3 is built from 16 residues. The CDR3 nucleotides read TGTGCCAGCAGGATGCGGAGGGATTCTGGGGCCAACGTCCTGACTTTC. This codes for CASRMRRDSGANVLTF.

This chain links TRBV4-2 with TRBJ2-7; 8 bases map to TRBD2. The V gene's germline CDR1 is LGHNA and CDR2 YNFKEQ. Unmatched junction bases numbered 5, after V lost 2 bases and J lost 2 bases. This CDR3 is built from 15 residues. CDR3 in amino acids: CASSQTSGGAYEQYF. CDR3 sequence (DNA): TGTGCCAGCAGCCAAACTAGCGGAGGCGCCTACGAGCAGTACTTC.

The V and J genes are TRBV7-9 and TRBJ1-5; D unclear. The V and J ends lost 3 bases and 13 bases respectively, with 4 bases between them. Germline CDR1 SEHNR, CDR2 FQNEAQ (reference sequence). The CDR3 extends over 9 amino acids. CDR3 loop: CASSLQQHF. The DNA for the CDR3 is TGTGCCAGCAGCTTGCAGCAGCATTTT.

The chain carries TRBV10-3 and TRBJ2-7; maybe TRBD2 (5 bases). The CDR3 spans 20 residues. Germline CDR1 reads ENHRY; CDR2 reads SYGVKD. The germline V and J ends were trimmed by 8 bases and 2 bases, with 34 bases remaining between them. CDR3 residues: CAIAGEKVQPQKERPYEQYF. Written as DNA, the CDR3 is TGTGCCATCGCCGGGGAGAAGGTTCAGCCCCAGAAAGAGAGACCCTACGAGCAGTACTTC.

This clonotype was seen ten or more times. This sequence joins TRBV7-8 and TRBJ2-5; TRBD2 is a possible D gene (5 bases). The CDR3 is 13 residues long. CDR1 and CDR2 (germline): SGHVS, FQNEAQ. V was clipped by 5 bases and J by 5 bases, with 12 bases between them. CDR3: CASSQRDTETQYF. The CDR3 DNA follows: TGTGCCAGCAGCCAACGGGATACGGAGACCCAGTACTTC.